What follows are 27 T cell receptor beta chains derived from one specimen sequenced in a study of T cell responses to AZD1222 COVID-19 vaccine. The assay was immunoSEQ multiplex PCR, and TCRdb's table has in-frame clones only and misses some. Counted here are about 120,000 clones, around 90% occurring once; the ten biggest clones make up around 5.8%. Sequencing used peripheral blood, obtained on day 0 of AZD1222 vaccination. The source of these receptors is an adult in good health.

This clone has a single count. The chain joins TRBV27 to TRBJ1-4; D gene ambiguous. The CDR3 loop spans 14 amino acids. Trimming removed 1 base at V and 0 bases at J, with 3 bases between. The germline V gene encodes CDR1 MNHEY and CDR2 SMNVEV (reference sequence). DNA for the CDR3: TGTGCCAGCAGTTTATTAGCAACTAATGAAAAACTGTTTTTT. This codes for CASSLLATNEKLFF.

The chain couples TRBV15 to TRBJ2-7; TRBD2 agrees at 7 bases. The V gene's germline CDR1 is LNHNV and CDR2 YYDKDF (reference sequence). The CDR3 has 16 amino acids. Trimming removed 1 base from V and 2 bases from J; junction bases left unmatched: 8. CDR3 in amino acids: CATSRGTGGRPYEQYF. For the CDR3, the DNA is TGTGCCACCAGCAGAGGCACGGGAGGACGCCCCTACGAGCAGTACTTC.

The chain couples TRBV11-1 to TRBJ1-3; D gene uncertain. The V gene's germline CDR1 is SGHAT and CDR2 FQDESV (reference sequence). With 4 bases removed from V and 2 bases from J, the gap between germline ends came to 12 bases. CDR3 length equals 15 residues. The chain's CDR3 is CASSSMGNPGNTIYF. The CDR3, as DNA: TGTGCCAGCAGCTCTATGGGAAACCCTGGAAACACCATATATTTT.

The CDR3 DNA is TGTGCCAGCAGTGACGAGGGACGGTTCTCGTCTGGAAACACCATATATTTT. Its protein product is CASSDEGRFSSGNTIYF. The V gene is TRBV2, the J gene TRBJ1-3; D may be TRBD1 (5 bases). Germline CDR1 reads SNHLY; CDR2 reads FYNNEI. With 3 bases removed from V and 1 base from J, the gap between germline ends came to 16 bases. This CDR3 comprises 17 residues.

The rearrangement links TRBV6-5 to TRBJ1-5, with D hard to call. CDR3 length: 14 amino acids. V was cut by 7 bases and J by 1 base, with 11 bases left in between. The germline V gene has CDR1 MNHEY and CDR2 SVGAGI. CDR3 sequence reads: CASIIQPSNQPQHF. The CDR3 DNA reads as TGTGCCAGCATAATCCAACCGAGCAATCAGCCCCAGCATTTT.

This chain joins TRBV28 and TRBJ2-4, with TRBD2 identical over 9 bases. In germline, CDR1 is MDHEN, CDR2 SYDVKM. This CDR3 spans 15 amino acids. The J segment lost 4 bases and the V segment lost 6 bases, leaving 7 bases of the junction unmatched. DNA for the CDR3: TGTGCCAGCAGCTCCGGGACTAGCTTTAAAAACATTCAGTACTTC. Its translation: CASSSGTSFKNIQYF.

The chain employs TRBV6-1 and TRBJ2-1; perhaps TRBD2 as D (6 bases). Per the germline V gene, CDR1 is MNHNS and CDR2 is SASEGT. The germline V and J ends were trimmed by 2 bases and 6 bases, with 11 bases remaining between them. The CDR3 totals 14 residues. CDR3 sequence (DNA): TGTGCCAGCAGTGAATTGCTAGCGTCCAATGAGCAGTTCTTC. The encoded protein is CASSELLASNEQFF.

The chain employs TRBV9 and TRBJ1-1; D may be TRBD1 (6 bases). CDR3 size: 15 residues. Germline V lookup: CDR1 SGDLS, CDR2 YYNGEE. Trimming stripped 3 bases from V and 3 bases from J, with 15 bases between. The chain's CDR3 is CASSALGGAYTEAFF. The CDR3 nucleotides are TGTGCCAGCAGCGCCCTTGGGGGCGCCTACACTGAAGCTTTCTTT.

In this sample, this clone turned up a few times. V is TRBV5-1 and J is TRBJ1-1; 7 bases fit TRBD1. Trimming took 4 bases from V and 4 from J; bases not matched to a gene: 10. Germline V CDR1 and CDR2: SGHRS, YFSETQ. This CDR3 contains 15 residues. CDR3 nucleotide sequence: TGCGCCAGCAGCGATACAGGGGTTTCGGTCACTGAAGCTTTCTTT. Its translation: CASSDTGVSVTEAFF.

The chain combines TRBV7-6 with TRBJ2-5; 8 bases fit TRBD2. The CDR3 spans 16 residues. Germline V lookup: CDR1 SGHVS, CDR2 FNYEAQ. V gave up 1 base and J gave up 2 bases; unmatched junction bases: 6. CDR3 sequence (DNA): TGTGCCAGCAGCTTAGTAGTCCCGGGGGGGCAAGAGACCCAGTACTTC. Protein product: CASSLVVPGGQETQYF.

This clone was detected only a few times. The chain combines TRBV21-1 with TRBJ1-4; the table gives TRBD1 as D, unverified against the DNA. TRBV21-1 is a pseudogene. The CDR3 is made up of 19 amino acids. As DNA, the CDR3 is TGTGCCAGCAGCAAAGTTAAGGGGACAGGGAATGCAACTAATGAAAAACTGTTTTTT. This encodes CASSKVKGTGNATNEKLFF.

The chain has TRBV6-2 or TRBV6-3 and TRBJ1-5; D gene ambiguous. The CDR3 sequence is 12 residues long. The germline V and J ends were trimmed by 3 bases and 7 bases, with 7 bases remaining between them. CDR1 and CDR2 (germline): MNHEY, SVGEGT. The CDR3 is CASSYVLQPQHF. CDR3 DNA sequence: TGTGCCAGCAGTTATGTACTACAGCCCCAGCATTTT.

The chain uses TRBV18 and TRBJ1-2, with no clear D. The CDR3 runs to 15 residues. CDR1 KGHSH and CDR2 LQKENI come from the germline V gene. Trimming stripped 2 bases from V and 4 bases from J, with 14 bases between. This CDR3 reads CASSPASEGGYGYTF. The CDR3 DNA reads as TGTGCCAGCTCACCAGCCTCGGAAGGAGGCTATGGCTACACCTTC.

The chain couples TRBV7-9 to TRBJ2-7; D unclear. Per the germline V gene, CDR1 is SEHNR and CDR2 is FQNEAQ (reference sequence). The CDR3 contains 12 residues. V was trimmed by 5 bases and J by 2 bases, leaving 7 bases between them. The CDR3 loop is CASSLRAYEQYF. Here the CDR3 DNA reads TGTGCCAGCAGCCTCCGGGCCTACGAGCAGTACTTC.

This clone has just one count. V and J are TRBV29-1 and TRBJ1-2, with D unclear. There are 14 residues in the CDR3. Germline assignment: CDR1 SQVTM and CDR2 ANQGSEA. V gave up 1 base and J gave up 4 bases, with 13 bases separating them. CDR3 in amino acids: CSVEVGGRGYGYTF. DNA of the CDR3: TGCAGCGTTGAAGTGGGAGGGAGAGGCTATGGCTACACCTTC.

Concerning this clone: A junction boundary mismatches the germline segment, possibly from a read error. The gene calls are TRBV5-1 and TRBJ2-1; tentative D call: TRBD1 (5 bases). Germline CDR1 and CDR2: SGHRS and YFSETQ. The CDR3 has 12 amino acids. The CDR3 is CASSPDQLDSVF. For the CDR3, the DNA is TGCGCCAGCAGCCCGGACCAGCTCGACAGCGTCTTC.

This chain joins TRBV29-1 and TRBJ1-4, with unresolved D. The CDR3 consists of 14 residues. V dropped 6 bases and J dropped 3 bases, with 14 bases sitting between them. The germline V gene encodes CDR1 SQVTM and CDR2 ANQGSEA. CDR3 region: CSVGPGLPNEKLFF. The CDR3 DNA is TGCAGCGTCGGTCCAGGCCTTCCTAATGAAAAACTGTTTTTT.

V and J are TRBV25-1 and TRBJ1-4; D is possibly TRBD1 (5 bases). Trimming took 7 bases from V and 13 from J, leaving 22 bases between them. Looked up from germline, CDR1 is MGHDK and CDR2 is SYGVNS. This CDR3 region has 14 residues. The CDR3 sequence: CASKTGGDLGRLFF. In nucleotides, the CDR3 is TGTGCCAGCAAGACCGGGGGGGATTTGGGGAGACTGTTTTTT. The full variable domain, in which reference TRBV25-1 and TRBJ1-4 provide the parts outside the CDR3, is EADIYQTPRYLVIGTGKKITLECSQTMGHDKMYWYQQDPGMELHLIHYSYGVNSTEKGDLSSESTVSRIRTEHFPLTLESARPSHTSQYLCASKTGGDLGRLFFGSGTQLSVL.

The chain employs TRBV30 and TRBJ1-6; no clear D gene. The V gene lost 5 bases and the J gene lost 8 bases, with 13 bases spanning the gap. The length of the CDR3 is 13 residues. From germline, CDR1 is GTSNPN and CDR2 SVGIG (reference sequence). The CDR3 sequence: CAWGEGLDSPLHF. CDR3 nucleotide sequence: TGTGCCTGGGGGGAGGGTCTCGATTCACCCCTCCACTTT.

The chain uses TRBV4-2 and TRBJ1-2; D is possibly TRBD1 (6 bases). The CDR3 spans 14 residues. V was clipped by 0 bases and J by 10 bases, with 15 bases between them. Germline values: CDR1 LGHNA, CDR2 YNFKEQ. The chain's CDR3 is CASSQDATGELYTF. The CDR3 DNA follows: TGTGCCAGCAGCCAAGATGCGACAGGCGAACTCTACACCTTC.

The rearrangement uses TRBV27 and TRBJ1-5; a weak D match, TRBD1 (5 bases). The CDR3 covers 17 residues. The germline gives CDR1 MNHEY, CDR2 SMNVEV (reference sequence). Between the trimmed V and J ends, which lost 4 bases and 0 bases, there was a span of 16 bases. For the CDR3, the DNA is TGTGCCAGCAGTTCAAACTCCGACAGACTTAGCAATCAGCCCCAGCATTTT. This gives the protein CASSSNSDRLSNQPQHF.

The gene calls are TRBV11-2 and TRBJ2-7; 9 bases align to TRBD1. The CDR3 extends over 16 amino acids. Germline V gene lookup returns CDR1 SGHAT and CDR2 FQNNGV. J lost 3 bases, V lost 1 base, and 7 bases had no gene match. The CDR3 coding sequence is TGTGCCAGCAGCTTAGCGGGACAGGGTCTAGTCTACGAGCAGTACTTC. It is translated as CASSLAGQGLVYEQYF.

The J gene is TRBJ1-1, the V gene TRBV29-1; no clear D. V was clipped by 7 bases and J by 1 base, with 10 bases between them. The CDR3 has 12 residues. CDR1 and CDR2 from the germline V gene are SQVTM and ANQGSEA. The CDR3 DNA sequence: TGCAGCGCCTCGCGGGAGAACACTGAAGCTTTCTTT. Translation gives CSASRENTEAFF.

The chain combines TRBV7-2 with TRBJ2-7; 7 bases agree with TRBD1. Germline V gene sequence: CDR1 SGHTA, CDR2 FQGNSA. The CDR3 covers 15 residues. V was clipped by 1 base and J by 7 bases; unmatched bases: 10. The CDR3 sequence is CASSLGGTVFNEQYF. DNA of the CDR3: TGTGCCAGCAGCTTAGGGGGGACAGTGTTTAATGAGCAGTACTTC.

The chain employs TRBV12-2 and TRBJ1-5. TRBV12-2 is flagged as a pseudogene. CDR3 length: 17 amino acids. The CDR3 sequence is CASRLAQGGLGNQPQHF. The DNA for the CDR3 is TGTGCAAGTCGCTTAGCCCAAGGCGGGCTTGGCAATCAGCCCCAGCATTTT.

The chain combines TRBV28 with TRBJ2-3, with 7 nucleotides matching TRBD2. Germline loops: CDR1 MDHEN, CDR2 SYDVKM. The length of the CDR3 is 18 residues. The J segment lost 0 bases and the V segment lost 7 bases, leaving 16 bases of the junction unmatched. The CDR3 here is CASNQGPGGRGSTDTQYF. In DNA, the CDR3 is TGTGCCAGCAACCAAGGGCCAGGCGGGAGAGGAAGCACAGATACGCAGTATTTT.

The chain links TRBV30 to TRBJ1-6; TRBD1 aligns across 9 bases. The CDR3 length is 13 residues. Losses at the gene ends were 0 bases for V and 9 bases for J; bases not matched to a gene: 0. Per the germline V gene, CDR1 is GTSNPN and CDR2 is SVGIG (reference sequence). The CDR3 nucleotides are TGTGCCTGGAGTGTGGACAGGGGTTCACCCCTCCACTTT. This sequence encodes CAWSVDRGSPLHF.